The 10 T cell receptor beta chains below come from one sample, sequenced in a study of blood T cell repertoires in COVID-19. Clones were sequenced by immunoSEQ multiplex PCR, and TCRdb holds only the in-frame ones, with some missing. The sample has over 600,000 clones, about 87% seen once. Sample: peripheral blood. These receptors were obtained from a woman aged 18-29 years with acute or convalescent COVID-19.

Written as DNA, the CDR3 is TGTGCCAGCAGCTTGGCTGGTAGATCTGGCTACACCTTC. This sequence encodes CASSLAGRSGYTF. The rearrangement links TRBV5-6 to TRBJ1-2; D not resolved. Germline V gene data show CDR1 as SGHDT and CDR2 as YYEEEE. There are 13 residues in the CDR3. V was cut by 0 bases and J by 7 bases, with 10 bases left in between.

The rearrangement links TRBV6-5 to TRBJ1-2, with 9 nucleotides matching TRBD1. The length of the CDR3 is 15 residues. Trimming removed 7 bases from V and 7 bases from J; junction bases left unmatched: 13. CDR1 MNHEY and CDR2 SVGAGI come from the germline V gene. This chain's CDR3 is CASNSPGQGTGGYTF. DNA for the CDR3: TGTGCCAGCAACAGCCCGGGACAGGGTACGGGTGGCTACACCTTC.

The genes are TRBV4-1 and TRBJ2-5; 16 bases are shared with TRBD2. V was pared by 5 bases and J by 5 bases, with 14 bases of the junction left unmatched. Germline CDR1 is MGHRA and CDR2 is YSYEKL. This CDR3 is built from 19 residues. CDR3 protein: CASSYTGTSGGAGSETQYF. The CDR3, as DNA: TGCGCCAGCAGCTACACCGGGACTAGCGGGGGGGCAGGTTCGGAGACCCAGTACTTC.

J is TRBJ2-3 and V is TRBV4-3; a possible D gene is TRBD2 (5 bases). The germline V gene has CDR1 LGHNA and CDR2 YSLEER. The CDR3 spans 15 residues. The germline V and J ends were trimmed by 4 bases and 0 bases, with 11 bases remaining between them. Written as DNA, the CDR3 is TGCGCCAGCAGCCTGTCGGACTCTAGCACAGATACGCAGTATTTT. Its protein product is CASSLSDSSTDTQYF.

This clone appeared a few times. V usage is TRBV6-1 and J usage is TRBJ1-1; D not certain. Germline CDR1 and CDR2: MNHNS and SASEGT. Trimming shortened V by 3 bases and J by 1 base, and 9 bases separated the two germline ends. The CDR3 consists of 14 residues. CDR3: CASSDDSGNTEAFF. The DNA for the CDR3 is TGTGCCAGCAGTGATGACTCTGGGAACACTGAAGCTTTCTTT.

The rearrangement links TRBV7-9 to TRBJ1-1; maybe TRBD1 (5 bases). V gave up 0 bases and J gave up 1 base, with 9 bases separating them. This CDR3 contains 15 residues. Per germline, CDR1 SEHNR and CDR2 FQNEAQ (reference sequence). The CDR3 spells CASSLARGGNTEAFF. CDR3 DNA sequence: TGTGCCAGCAGCTTAGCGAGGGGAGGGAACACTGAAGCTTTCTTT.

The chain uses TRBV7-8 and TRBJ1-6, with D maybe TRBD1 (6 bases). The CDR3 runs 15 residues. CDR1 SGHVS and CDR2 FQNEAQ come from the germline V gene. Trimming cost V 3 bases and J 10 bases, with 16 bases left between them. The CDR3 DNA reads as TGTGCCAGCAGCTTTGGGGGCCCAGGGGACTCACCCCTCCACTTT. Its translation is CASSFGGPGDSPLHF.

The chain recombines TRBV15 with TRBJ2-3; D may be TRBD2 (5 bases). Deletions cut 6 bases from V and 2 bases from J, with 15 bases between. The CDR3 extends over 15 amino acids. From germline, CDR1 is LNHNV and CDR2 YYDKDF (reference sequence). The CDR3 here is CATSLATGITDTQYF. The CDR3 nucleotides read TGTGCCACCAGTCTCGCGACGGGGATCACAGATACGCAGTATTTT.

This clone has a single count. This chain uses TRBV4-1 with TRBJ1-2, with TRBD1 identical over 9 bases. Germline V gene sequence: CDR1 MGHRA, CDR2 YSYEKL. This CDR3 spans 16 amino acids. Trimming cost V 5 bases and J 3 bases; bases outside gene matches: 10. The CDR3 sequence: CASSMGQGLRDYGYTF. CDR3 nucleotide sequence: TGCGCCAGCAGCATGGGACAGGGCCTCAGGGACTATGGCTACACCTTC.

This sequence joins TRBV18 and TRBJ2-7; 9 bases fit TRBD1. CDR1 is KGHSH, CDR2 LQKENI, per germline. Losses at the gene ends were 2 bases for V and 1 base for J; bases not matched to a gene: 3. The length of the CDR3 is 15 residues. The CDR3 bases are TGTGCCAGCTCACCATCCGGGACAGGGTCCTACGAGCAGTACTTC. Protein product: CASSPSGTGSYEQYF.